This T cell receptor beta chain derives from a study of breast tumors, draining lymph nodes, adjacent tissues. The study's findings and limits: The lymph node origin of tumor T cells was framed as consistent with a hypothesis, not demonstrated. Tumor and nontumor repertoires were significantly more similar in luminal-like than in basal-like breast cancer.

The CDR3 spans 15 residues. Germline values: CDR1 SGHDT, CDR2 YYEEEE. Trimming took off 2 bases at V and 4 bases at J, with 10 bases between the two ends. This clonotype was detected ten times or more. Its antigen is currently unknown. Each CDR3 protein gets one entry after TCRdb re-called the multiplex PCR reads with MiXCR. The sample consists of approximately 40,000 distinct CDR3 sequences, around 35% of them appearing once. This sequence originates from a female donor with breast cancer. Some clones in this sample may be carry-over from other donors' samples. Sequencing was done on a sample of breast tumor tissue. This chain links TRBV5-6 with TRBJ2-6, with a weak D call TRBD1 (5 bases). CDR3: CASSFIGVGANVLTF. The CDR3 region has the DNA TGTGCCAGCAGCTTTATAGGGGTAGGGGCCAACGTCCTGACTTTC. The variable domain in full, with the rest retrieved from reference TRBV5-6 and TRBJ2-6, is DAGVTQSPTHLIKTRGQQVTLRCSPKSGHDTVSWYQQALGQGPQFIFQYYEEEERQRGNFPDRFSGHQFPNYSSELNVNALLLGDSALYLCASSFIGVGANVLTFGAGSRLTVL.